The entry below gives a single TCR beta chain sequence along with its context. This record comes from a study of tumor and adjacent non-tumor tissue in lung cancer. From germline, CDR1 is DFQATT and CDR2 SNEGSKA (reference sequence). This CDR3 region has 14 residues. TCRbeta libraries were built with three rounds of nested PCR, modified from ARM-PCR. TCRdb re-called the multiplex PCR reads with MiXCR, one entry per CDR3 protein. The sample gives about 81,000 distinct CDR3 sequences, approximately 77% of which show up once; around 10% is in the top ten. No cell sorting was done before RNA was extracted from the tissue.

V gene TRBV20-1 combines with J gene TRBJ2-3; 7 bases map to TRBD1. The J call could be wrong; TRBJ1-5 is a better fit for the DNA end. Input material: lung tumor tissue. This clonotype was sampled from a woman between 35 and 50 years old with non-small cell lung cancer. CDR3 DNA sequence: TGCAGTGCCTCTCGGAACAGGGGCACAGATACGCAGCATTTT. Encoded protein: CSASRNRGTDTQHF.